This passage covers 31 T cell receptor beta chains from one sample sequenced in a study of T cells in Graves' hyperthyroidism and ophthalmopathy. TCR beta CDR3 regions were amplified from RNA. The HTBI primer set drove a first-round RT-PCR of the TCR CDR3. Using its own MiXCR run on the multiplex PCR reads, TCRdb lists one record per CDR3 protein. This sample has hundreds of thousands of distinct CDR3 sequences, with over 15% found just once. What was sequenced was blood. These receptors came from a woman between 18 and 30 years old with Graves' ophthalmopathy.

This clonotype was counted many times. This rearrangement joins TRBV3-1 to TRBJ1-2; D gene unclear. Germline V gene sequence: CDR1 LGHDT, CDR2 YNNKEL (reference sequence). The CDR3 is made up of 16 amino acids. Between the trimmed V and J ends, which lost 1 base and 0 bases, there was a span of 12 bases. CDR3 nucleotide sequence: TGTGCCAGCAGCCAAGCGGGCGGGGTGGCTAACTATGGCTACACCTTC. It specifies CASSQAGGVANYGYTF.

This clonotype was seen many times. This chain connects TRBV3-1 to TRBJ1-2; D not resolved. The germline V and J ends were trimmed by 4 bases and 0 bases, with 9 bases remaining between them. Germline V gene sequence: CDR1 LGHDT, CDR2 YNNKEL (reference sequence). The CDR3 contains 14 residues. CDR3 DNA sequence: TGTGCCAGCAGCCCCACCCGGTCTAACTATGGCTACACCTTC. Translating it yields CASSPTRSNYGYTF.

The chain has TRBV19 and TRBJ2-5, with TRBD2 matching 8 bases. This CDR3 has 16 amino acids. The V gene's germline CDR1 is LNHDA and CDR2 SQIVND (reference sequence). V lost 1 base and J lost 2; bases outside the gene matches: 6. The CDR3 nucleotides read TGTGCCAGTAGTATAGGTGTAGCGGGACCGCAAGAGACCCAGTACTTC. Its protein product is CASSIGVAGPQETQYF.

This clonotype was observed many times. The rearrangement links TRBV18 to TRBJ1-3; 8 bases map to TRBD1. Germline CDR1 KGHSH, CDR2 LQKENI. This CDR3 spans 15 amino acids. V trimming: 3 bases; J trimming: 2 bases; junction bases outside the gene matches: 3. Written as DNA, the CDR3 is TGTGCCAGCTCACCGACGACAGGGGCTGGAAACACCATATATTTT. Protein product: CASSPTTGAGNTIYF.

The chain has TRBV9 and TRBJ2-2; D is unclear. With 0 bases removed from V and 4 bases from J, the gap between germline ends came to 7 bases. Looked up from germline, CDR1 is SGDLS and CDR2 is YYNGEE. CDR3 length equals 14 residues. The CDR3, as DNA: TGTGCCAGCAGCGTAGGGCAGGTCACCGGGGAGCTGTTTTTT. Translation gives CASSVGQVTGELFF. Full variable domain (missing parts from reference TRBV9 and TRBJ2-2): DSGVTQTPKHLITATGQRVTLRCSPRSGDLSVYWYQQSLDQGLQFLIQYYNGEERAKGNILERFSAQQFPDLHSELNLSSLELGDSALYFCASSVGQVTGELFFGEGSRLTVL.

This clonotype appeared many times. The rearrangement joins TRBV6-1 to TRBJ2-2; no definite D call. The V end lost 5 bases, the J end lost 1 base, and 8 bases lay between the germline ends. Germline V lookup: CDR1 MNHNS, CDR2 SASEGT. The CDR3 sequence is 14 residues long. The CDR3 nucleotides are TGTGCCAGCAGTTATCAGCAGAACACCGGGGAGCTGTTTTTT. As protein: CASSYQQNTGELFF.

This clonotype was counted at least ten times. This chain links TRBV28 with TRBJ2-5; D is uncertain. The V gene lost 8 bases and the J gene lost 3 bases, with 13 bases spanning the gap. This CDR3 comprises 13 residues. The germline V gene has CDR1 MDHEN and CDR2 SYDVKM. DNA of the CDR3: TGTGCCAGCGTTCCGGGCCGGGAAGAGACCCAGTACTTC. Protein: CASVPGREETQYF.

The chain has TRBV11-1 and TRBJ1-2; TRBD1 matches at 8 bases. Germline V CDR1 and CDR2: SGHAT, FQDESV (reference sequence). The CDR3 runs to 15 residues. V was pared by 3 bases and J by 2 bases, with 5 bases of the junction left unmatched. This chain's CDR3 is CASSFGSGGNYGYTF. DNA of the CDR3: TGTGCCAGCAGCTTTGGATCAGGGGGCAACTATGGCTACACCTTC. The full variable domain, completed using reference TRBV11-1 and TRBJ1-2, is EAEVAQSPRYKITEKSQAVAFWCDPISGHATLYWYRQILGQGPELLVQFQDESVVDDSQLPKDRFSAERLKGVDSTLKIQPAELGDSAMYLCASSFGSGGNYGYTFGSGTRLTVV.

This clonotype occurred many times. The V and J genes are TRBV5-1 and TRBJ2-1, with 15 bases that match TRBD2. This CDR3 has 18 amino acids. V lost 5 bases, J lost 7 bases, and 13 bases stayed unmatched. Germline CDR1 reads SGHRS; CDR2 reads YFSETQ. CDR3 sequence: CASRQGLAGGPRENEQFF. DNA of the CDR3: TGCGCCAGCAGACAAGGACTAGCGGGAGGGCCGCGGGAAAATGAGCAGTTCTTC.

This clonotype was observed at least ten times. The V and J genes are TRBV7-6 and TRBJ1-1; 8 nucleotides agree with TRBD1. With 5 bases clipped from V and 4 bases from J, the junction kept 15 bases outside the gene matches. The CDR3 is made up of 17 amino acids. CDR1 and CDR2 (germline): SGHVS, FNYEAQ. The CDR3, as DNA: TGTGCCAGCAGCCAGAGCCGGACAGGGCGGTCTGGCACTGAAGCTTTCTTT. Its protein product is CASSQSRTGRSGTEAFF.

A few counts support this clonotype. The chain is built from TRBV28 and TRBJ1-2; D gene unclear. CDR1 is MDHEN and CDR2 is SYDVKM in the germline V gene. This CDR3 is built from 14 residues. V lost 10 bases and J 4 bases, leaving 19 bases between the germline ends. In nucleotides, the CDR3 is TGTGCCATCCACCCATCTGGGCAGATCTATGGCTACACCTTC. Its translation: CAIHPSGQIYGYTF.

V and J are TRBV20-1 and TRBJ1-5; 7 bases fit TRBD1. Germline assignment: CDR1 DFQATT and CDR2 SNEGSKA (reference sequence). This CDR3 is 13 amino acids long. J was trimmed by 5 bases and V by 2 bases; bases with no gene match: 3. The DNA for the CDR3 is TGCAGTGCTAGATTCAGGGGGGATCAGCCCCAGCATTTT. Translation: CSARFRGDQPQHF.

This clonotype was seen repeatedly, ten times or more. V is TRBV5-8 and J is TRBJ2-5, with no clear D. The CDR3 consists of 15 residues. V dropped 4 bases and J dropped 5 bases, with 18 bases sitting between them. Germline values: CDR1 SGHTS, CDR2 YDEGEE. CDR3 sequence: CASSPSGGFGETQYF. CDR3 sequence (DNA): TGTGCCAGCAGCCCCTCCGGCGGCTTTGGGGAGACCCAGTACTTC.

The chain has TRBV2 and TRBJ2-1; the match to TRBD2 covers 9 bases. Germline CDR1 and CDR2: SNHLY and FYNNEI. The CDR3 extends over 15 amino acids. The V segment lost 6 bases and the J segment 9 bases; nucleotides outside the gene matches: 12. The CDR3 DNA is TGTGCCAGCAGCCAAGAAGGGACTAGCAATAGTGAGCAGTTCTTC. Translation: CASSQEGTSNSEQFF.

The V gene is TRBV20-1, the J gene TRBJ1-2; D may be TRBD1 (5 bases). CDR3 length equals 13 residues. The germline V and J ends were trimmed by 3 bases and 4 bases, with 12 bases remaining between them. In germline, CDR1 is DFQATT, CDR2 SNEGSKA (reference sequence). The CDR3: CSASLRDGYGYTF. The CDR3 nucleotides read TGCAGTGCTAGTCTCAGGGACGGCTATGGCTACACCTTC.

This chain uses TRBV9 with TRBJ1-5; D gene unclear. CDR3 length equals 17 residues. Germline CDR1 reads SGDLS; CDR2 reads YYNGEE. V was pared by 0 bases and J by 2 bases, with 15 bases between. CDR3 coding DNA: TGTGCCAGCAGCGTAGAAGGTCCAAAGGGTCGCAATCAGCCCCAGCATTTT. The encoded protein is CASSVEGPKGRNQPQHF.

This clonotype showed up many times. The rearrangement links TRBV2 to TRBJ2-3; 10 bases align to TRBD1. The CDR3 loop spans 15 amino acids. The germline V gene encodes CDR1 SNHLY and CDR2 FYNNEI. Unmatched junction bases numbered 5, after V lost 4 bases and J lost 4 bases. As DNA, the CDR3 is TGTGCCAGCAGTGCGGACAGGGGGAGACCAGATACGCAGTATTTT. Its protein is CASSADRGRPDTQYF.

This clonotype appeared a few times. V is TRBV7-8 and J is TRBJ2-1; 8 bases fit TRBD2. After removal of 3 bases from V and 0 bases from J, the junction contained 4 bases not matched to a gene. Germline lookup yields CDR1 SGHVS and CDR2 FQNEAQ. The CDR3 extends over 16 amino acids. The CDR3 coding sequence is TGTGCCAGCAGCTTTAGCGGGGTTTACTCCTACAATGAGCAGTTCTTC. Translating it yields CASSFSGVYSYNEQFF.

This clonotype was recorded a few times. The chain carries TRBV18 and TRBJ2-7, with 7 bases identical to TRBD1. With V trimmed by 6 bases and J by 2 bases, 10 bases remained unmatched. Germline V gene lookup returns CDR1 KGHSH and CDR2 LQKENI. CDR3 length: 15 residues. The CDR3 DNA reads TGTGCCAGCTCGTGGACAGGCGCAACACCCTACGAGCAGTACTTC. Translating it yields CASSWTGATPYEQYF.

On this clonotype itself: At one of its ends the junction is not consistent with the germline gene, which may arise from a read error. V gene TRBV2 combines with J gene TRBJ1-4; perhaps TRBD1 as D (5 bases). The V gene's germline CDR1 is SNHLY and CDR2 FYNNEI. The CDR3 spans 15 residues. The DNA of the CDR3 is TGTGCCAGCAGCCCTTCTTGGCAGGGTAATGGAAAACTGTTTTTT. As protein: CASSPSWQGNGKLFF. The full variable domain, in which reference TRBV2 and TRBJ1-4 provide the parts outside the CDR3, is EPEVTQTPSHQVTQMGQEVILRCVPISNHLYFYWYRQILGQKVEFLVSFYNNEISEKSEIFDDQFSVERPDGSNFTLKIRSTKLEDSAMYFCASSPSWQGNGKLFFGSGTQLSVL.

This clonotype came up many times. The chain links TRBV28 to TRBJ1-1; D is unclear. Germline values: CDR1 MDHEN, CDR2 SYDVKM. The CDR3 totals 15 residues. The ends were cut back, 5 bases at V and 0 bases at J, with 13 bases in the middle. The CDR3 sequence: CASSTIQLMNTEAFF. In DNA form, the CDR3 reads TGTGCCAGCAGTACCATACAACTCATGAACACTGAAGCTTTCTTT.

This clonotype was counted many times. This sequence joins TRBV28 and TRBJ2-7, with TRBD1 matching over 10 bases. Trimming cost V 4 bases and J 5 bases; bases outside gene matches: 8. CDR1 and CDR2 (germline): MDHEN, SYDVKM. The CDR3 spans 15 residues. The CDR3 is CASSWRTGGRDEQYF. The DNA of the CDR3 is TGTGCCAGCAGTTGGCGGACAGGGGGACGGGACGAGCAGTACTTC.

There are many counts of this clonotype. The chain employs TRBV2 and TRBJ1-6; TRBD1 matches 8 bases. V shed 6 bases and J 8 bases; nucleotides not matched to a gene: 3. Germline V gives CDR1 SNHLY, CDR2 FYNNEI. CDR3 length: 13 residues. Written as DNA, the CDR3 is TGTGCCAGCAGAGGACAGGGATATTCACCCCTCCACTTT. Translation: CASRGQGYSPLHF.

Ten or more counts support this clonotype. This rearrangement joins TRBV30 to TRBJ2-7; D possibly corresponds to TRBD1 (6 bases). CDR1 is GTSNPN and CDR2 is SVGIG in the germline V gene (reference sequence). The CDR3 length is 14 residues. The V end was cut by 0 bases, the J end by 2 bases, with 11 bases between. CDR3 region: CAWSVLGDTYEQYF. The CDR3 nucleotides are TGTGCCTGGAGTGTACTCGGGGACACCTACGAGCAGTACTTC.

In this sample, this clonotype turned up a few times. For the CDR3, the DNA is TGTGCCAGCTGGGGGTTCGATGACAATGAGCAGTTCTTC. Protein product: CASWGFDDNEQFF. This sequence joins TRBV19 and TRBJ2-1; D possibly uses TRBD1 or TRBD2 (5 bases each). Trimming removed 9 bases at V and 5 bases at J, with 14 bases between. The CDR3 loop spans 13 amino acids. Germline-derived CDR1 and CDR2 are LNHDA and SQIVND (reference sequence).

The chain joins TRBV7-9 to TRBJ2-3, with D hard to call. The CDR3 contains 16 residues. The V end was cut by 5 bases, the J end by 8 bases, with 23 bases between. CDR1 and CDR2 from the germline V gene are SEHNR and FQNEAQ (reference sequence). The CDR3 reads CASSQPGRMGFGTQYF. CDR3 nucleotide sequence: TGTGCCAGCAGCCAGCCGGGCCGAATGGGTTTCGGTACGCAGTATTTT.

This clonotype was counted ten times or more. The CDR3 sequence: CASSQEPGGSYEQYF. The CDR3 DNA sequence: TGTGCCAGCAGCCAAGAGCCGGGAGGGTCCTACGAGCAGTACTTC. The V gene is TRBV3-1, the J gene TRBJ2-7, with 8 bases matching TRBD2. V gave up 0 bases and J gave up 1 base; unmatched junction bases: 2. This CDR3 spans 15 amino acids. Germline CDR1 is LGHDT and CDR2 is YNNKEL (reference sequence).

This clonotype was detected ten times or more. The rearrangement joins TRBV10-3 to TRBJ2-3, with D maybe TRBD2 (6 bases). With 7 bases removed from V and 3 bases from J, the gap between germline ends came to 14 bases. The V gene's germline CDR1 is ENHRY and CDR2 SYGVKD. The CDR3 is 14 residues long. This chain's CDR3 is CAITGDGLTDTQYF. In DNA form, the CDR3 reads TGTGCCATCACGGGGGATGGACTGACAGATACGCAGTATTTT.

This clonotype was recorded at least ten times. The J gene is TRBJ2-7, the V gene TRBV27, with D perhaps matching TRBD2 (6 bases). Germline assignment: CDR1 MNHEY and CDR2 SMNVEV (reference sequence). The length of the CDR3 is 13 residues. The V end was cut by 3 bases, the J end by 3 bases, with 9 bases between. In nucleotides, the CDR3 is TGTGCCAGCAGTTTTGTGGAGGGCTACGAGCAGTACTTC. It translates to CASSFVEGYEQYF.

This clonotype showed up just a few times. The V gene is TRBV20-1, the J gene TRBJ2-1; TRBD2 agrees at 8 bases. Looked up from germline, CDR1 is DFQATT and CDR2 is SNEGSKA (reference sequence). V shed 6 bases, J shed 4 bases, and the junction held 8 bases outside the gene matches. This CDR3 region has 14 residues. The CDR3 region has the DNA TGCAGTGCAAAGGGTACTAGCGGTTACAATGAGCAGTTCTTC. Translating it yields CSAKGTSGYNEQFF.

This clonotype occurred many times. The chain has TRBV2 and TRBJ2-2; TRBD2 matches at 10 bases. The J segment lost 4 bases and the V segment lost 4 bases, leaving 0 bases of the junction unmatched. The CDR3 runs 14 residues. CDR1 and CDR2 from the germline V gene are SNHLY and FYNNEI. The CDR3 protein is CASSGLAGTGELFF. The CDR3 region has the DNA TGTGCCAGCAGTGGACTAGCGGGCACCGGGGAGCTGTTTTTT.